The rows below give T cell receptor beta chains drawn from one sample of a study of T cell changes during pregnancy in multiple sclerosis. Produced via immunoSEQ multiplex PCR; TCRdb's table is partial and in-frame only. The table includes approximately 130,000 clones, roughly 92% detected once. Material: peripheral blood, obtained before pregnancy. Receptors were obtained from a female donor with multiple sclerosis, enrolled in a pregnancy study. Both conserved end residues are part of each CDR3. D genes are given only for firm matches. Part of the rows lack a size; the others show once, few, many or a class for expanded clones.

cdr3_nt cdr3_aa clone_size j_call v_call d_call
TGCAGCGTTGAGGACAGGGCCTATGGCTACACCTTC CSVEDRAYGYTF - TRBJ1-2 TRBV29-1 TRBD1
TGTGCCAGCAGCTTAGGACGGGTTGAAGCTTTCTTT CASSLGRVEAFF - TRBJ1-1 TRBV7-2 -
TGTGCCAGCAGCCAAGGGACTAGCGGGTGGTACTACAATGAGCAGTTCTTC CASSQGTSGWYYNEQFF - TRBJ2-1 TRBV14 TRBD2
TGTGCCAGCAGCGGGGGCAAGCAGGGGGCTGCCACCGGGGAGCTGTTTTTT CASSGGKQGAATGELFF - TRBJ2-2 TRBV5-4 TRBD1
TGTGCCACCAGCAGAGTCCAGTCTGCCGGGGAGCTGTTTTTT CATSRVQSAGELFF - TRBJ2-2 TRBV15 -
TGTGCCAGCAGTTACTCAAGGACAGGGGGCTATGGCTACACCTTC CASSYSRTGGYGYTF - TRBJ1-2 TRBV6-5 TRBD1
TGTGCCTGGAGTCGGCTAGCGGGAAACTACAATGAGCAGTTCTTC CAWSRLAGNYNEQFF - TRBJ2-1 TRBV30 TRBD2
TGTGCCAGCAGCTCAGGAACCGGGACAGGGAGAGTCGGGGAGCTGTTTTTT CASSSGTGTGRVGELFF - TRBJ2-2 TRBV7-3 TRBD1
TGTGCCAGCAGCCAGGGGACAGGAGTCGGGGAGCTGTTTTTT CASSQGTGVGELFF - TRBJ2-2 TRBV11-2 TRBD1
TGTGCCAGCAGTTTATGGGCACTAGCGGGAAACAAACTCGAGCAGTACTTC CASSLWALAGNKLEQYF - TRBJ2-7 TRBV28 TRBD2
TGTGCCAGCAGCTTACTACGGCGGGGGTCCGACTCTGGAAACACCATATATTTT CASSLLRRGSDSGNTIYF - TRBJ1-3 TRBV7-6 -
TGTGCCAGTAGTATAGGGCTAGCGCAATCGCGGGAGCAGTACTTC CASSIGLAQSREQYF - TRBJ2-7 TRBV19 -
TGTGCCAGCAGCTATAGGGGGGGGACTGAAGCTTTCTTT CASSYRGGTEAFF - TRBJ1-1 TRBV7-6 -
TGTGCCAGCAGCTTAGGCGTATCGGAGGGATCCTACAATGAGCAGTTCTTC CASSLGVSEGSYNEQFF - TRBJ2-1 TRBV11-1 -
TGTGCCAGCAGCGTACCGGGACAAGACACTGAAGCTTTCTTT CASSVPGQDTEAFF once TRBJ1-1 TRBV5-4 -
TGCGCCAGCAGCTCTGGACTAGCGGGATACAATGAGCAGTTCTTC CASSSGLAGYNEQFF - TRBJ2-1 TRBV5-1 TRBD2
TGTGCCAGTGGGCGGGGGGGGGCCACAGATACGCAGTATTTT CASGRGGATDTQYF - TRBJ2-3 TRBV5-5 TRBD2
TGTGCCAGCAGTCACCGGGACAGAACCTACGAGCAGTACTTC CASSHRDRTYEQYF once TRBJ2-7 TRBV28 TRBD1
TGTGCCAGCAGCTTCGGGTTTGACCCGGGGGGAAATGAAAAACTGTTTTTT CASSFGFDPGGNEKLFF - TRBJ1-4 TRBV5-5 -
TGCGCCAGCAGCGGCGGGGGAGGGAACACCGGGGAGCTGTTTTTT CASSGGGGNTGELFF - TRBJ2-2 TRBV5-1 TRBD2
TGTGCCAGCACCCTAGAGGGACAGGGCTCTGGAAACACCATATATTTT CASTLEGQGSGNTIYF - TRBJ1-3 TRBV7-2 TRBD1
TGTGCCATCAGTGAATCGGGTGGAGCTGACTCTGGAAACACCATATATTTT CAISESGGADSGNTIYF - TRBJ1-3 TRBV10-3 -
TGTGCCAGCAGCCTCGAACAGGGAAAGCCCCAGCATTTT CASSLEQGKPQHF - TRBJ1-5 TRBV7-9 -
TGTGCCAGCAGCCGGGGACTCCTCCAAGGGTCCTATGGCTACACCTTC CASSRGLLQGSYGYTF - TRBJ1-2 TRBV7-9 -
TGCGCCAGCAGGGAGGGAGTTGCCGGCGGGGAGCTGTTTTTT CASREGVAGGELFF once TRBJ2-2 TRBV5-1 -
TGTGCCAGCAGTTACTCGAGGGGACTAGGGATTAATGAGCAGTTCTTC CASSYSRGLGINEQFF - TRBJ2-1 TRBV6-5 TRBD2
TGTGCCAGCAGGGAAGGGTACGGGGGGGCCGGCACCGGGGAGCTGTTTTTT CASREGYGGAGTGELFF - TRBJ2-2 TRBV2 TRBD2
TGTGCCAGCAGCTTAACGTTCAGAGGGGGCACCGGGGAGCTGTTTTTT CASSLTFRGGTGELFF - TRBJ2-2 TRBV7-3 -
TGTGCCAGCTCACTAGGCAGAGGTGCGAACACTGAAGCTTTCTTT CASSLGRGANTEAFF - TRBJ1-1 TRBV18 -
TGTGCCAGCAGCCCTAACGGGGGGGCCGGCAAAAACATTCAGTACTTC CASSPNGGAGKNIQYF - TRBJ2-4 TRBV11-2 TRBD2
TGTGCCAGCAGTTCGGTTCGGGAGGTTGGAGAGACCCAGTACTTC CASSSVREVGETQYF - TRBJ2-5 TRBV28 TRBD2
TGTGCCTGGAGTAGAGACAGGGGGCGGGAGACCCAGTACTTC CAWSRDRGRETQYF - TRBJ2-5 TRBV30 TRBD1
TGTGCCAGCAGCAGACGGGACAGGGGGCCAAACGAGCAGTACTTC CASSRRDRGPNEQYF once TRBJ2-7 TRBV21-1 -
TGTGCCAGCAGCCGATCAACAGGGGGCTACACAGATACGCAGTATTTT CASSRSTGGYTDTQYF few TRBJ2-3 TRBV7-9 TRBD1
TGTGCCAGCAGCCCTCGACTAGCGGGGGAGGGAGAGACCCAGTACTTC CASSPRLAGEGETQYF - TRBJ2-5 TRBV4-2 TRBD2
TGTGCCAGCAGTAACAGTAGGGAGACCCAGTACTTC CASSNSRETQYF - TRBJ2-5 TRBV6-5 -
TGTGCCAGCAGCTTAGGGACAGCAACTAATGAAAAACTGTTTTTT CASSLGTATNEKLFF - TRBJ1-4 TRBV13 -
TGTGCCAGCAGCCCCGGACTGGGACTACCAAACAATGAGCAGTTCTTC CASSPGLGLPNNEQFF - TRBJ2-1 TRBV7-7 TRBD2
TGTGCCAGCAGTTTCGGAGGGAGGGGTACAGATACGCAGTATTTT CASSFGGRGTDTQYF - TRBJ2-3 TRBV27 TRBD2
TGTGCCAGCAGTTTTCCCGGGACAGGGGCTTACGAGCAGTACTTC CASSFPGTGAYEQYF once TRBJ2-7 TRBV28 TRBD1
TGTGCCAGCAGCTTGAGACTAGCGGGAGGGCCGGGCACCGGGGAGCTGTTTTTT CASSLRLAGGPGTGELFF - TRBJ2-2 TRBV7-3 TRBD2
TGTGCCAGCAGCCCGACTCGCCATAAGGGGAAAGGAGAAAAACTGTTTTTT CASSPTRHKGKGEKLFF - TRBJ1-4 TRBV28 -
TGTGCCAGCAGCTTAGTCTCGGCAGGGGGCTATGGCTACACCTTC CASSLVSAGGYGYTF few TRBJ1-2 TRBV7-9 TRBD1
TGTGCCTGGAGTGTAATCGGGGGGAACACTGAAGCTTTCTTT CAWSVIGGNTEAFF few TRBJ1-1 TRBV30 -
TGTGCCAGCAGCCGAGCGGGAGCGCCCTACGAGCAGTACTTC CASSRAGAPYEQYF - TRBJ2-7 TRBV28 TRBD2
TGTGCCAGCAGCGTAGGGCTCTCTGGGGCCAACGTCCTGACTTTC CASSVGLSGANVLTF - TRBJ2-6 TRBV9 -
TGTGCCAGCAGCCCGAGCGGACAGGGCGTTAACTATGGCTACACCTTC CASSPSGQGVNYGYTF once TRBJ1-2 TRBV9 TRBD1
TGTGCCAGCAGTGAACTTATAGCGGGAGGGGCCTACAATGAGCAGTTCTTC CASSELIAGGAYNEQFF - TRBJ2-1 TRBV2 TRBD2
TGTGCCAGCAGTTCGCACACTACGCAGGGATCTAGGCGCTCCTACGAGCAGTACTTC CASSSHTTQGSRRSYEQYF - TRBJ2-7 TRBV28 -
TGTGCCAGCAGCTTTGCCCCGAGAGGAGAGACCCAGTACTTC CASSFAPRGETQYF - TRBJ2-5 TRBV7-8 -
TGTGCCAGTAGTCCCTGGACATCCCTCTCTGGGGCCAACGTCCTGACTTTC CASSPWTSLSGANVLTF - TRBJ2-6 TRBV19 -
TGTGCCAGCAGCTTAGCGGGGGCCGTATCAACTAATGAAAAACTGTTTTTT CASSLAGAVSTNEKLFF - TRBJ1-4 TRBV7-2 -
TGTGCCAGCAGCTTGGGAGGACTAGCGGGATTTGGTGAGCAGTTCTTC CASSLGGLAGFGEQFF - TRBJ2-1 TRBV5-4 TRBD2